This T cell receptor (beta chain) was sequenced during a study of technical replicates of blood from a few donors. V was shortened by 5 bases and J by 6 bases, with 13 bases between the two germline ends. This CDR3 comprises 13 residues. Germline-derived CDR1 and CDR2 are LNHDA and SQIVND (reference sequence). Sequencing used immunoSEQ multiplex PCR; TCRdb keeps in-frame clones, though not all of them. The profile shows about 83,000 clones, roughly nine tenths of them singletons. The sequence came from a human donor in good health. The rearrangement joins TRBV19 to TRBJ1-2; D not resolved. Sequenced sample: T cells isolated from PBMCs. Here the CDR3 reads CASSPLRGNGYTF. The CDR3 DNA sequence: TGTGCCAGTAGTCCGCTGCGGGGTAATGGCTACACCTTC.